This TCR beta chain is drawn from a study of early T cells in non-severe SARS-CoV-2 infection. Overall study results and limits: Private and CD4 specificities were missed by VDJdb matching, which favored anti-spike CD8 responses.

This clonotype has at least ten counts. The antigen remains undetermined. CDR1 and CDR2 from the germline V gene are SGHTA and FQGTGA. The CDR3 has 15 residues. Unmatched junction bases numbered 11, after V lost 5 bases and J lost 7 bases. MiXCR, applied by TCRdb to the 5' RACE reads, yields one record per CDR3 protein. The sample lists 26,000 or so distinct CDR3 sequences; about 4% were seen once. Sample: whole blood. This chain links TRBV7-3 with TRBJ1-2; TRBD1 matches 9 bases. This sequence originates from an adult who was a healthcare worker with PCR-confirmed SARS-CoV-2 infection or an uninfected control (not recorded which). The CDR3 reads CASSTSGTGMSGYTF. CDR3 DNA: TGTGCCAGCAGCACATCCGGGACAGGGATGAGTGGCTACACCTTC.